The rows below give T cell receptor beta chains drawn from one sample of a study of T cells in Graves' hyperthyroidism and ophthalmopathy. Using its own MiXCR run on the multiplex PCR reads, TCRdb lists one record per CDR3 protein. The sample lists 550,000 to 850,000 distinct CDR3 sequences, around 20% seen once, with approximately 16% in the top ten. Material for sequencing was blood. The receptors originated from a woman between 50 and 59 years old with Graves' hyperthyroidism that later progressed to Graves' ophthalmopathy. CDR3s include the opening cysteine and the closing phenylalanine or tryptophan.

v_call	j_call	cdr3_aa
TRBV18	TRBJ2-2	CASSGDADSGELFF
TRBV30	TRBJ1-1	CAWGGTGRMNTEAFF
TRBV29-1	TRBJ1-1	CSVEVGPEAFF
TRBV20-1	TRBJ2-5	CSAQLDREETQYF
TRBV15	TRBJ2-6	CATSRGGSGANVLTF
TRBV3-1	TRBJ1-1	CASSLGTATDTEAFF
TRBV25-1	TRBJ2-5	CASSEYQGAVQGTQYF
TRBV29-1	TRBJ2-2	CSVPRYTGELFF
TRBV3-1	TRBJ1-4	CASSYLGSENEKLFF
TRBV14	TRBJ2-3	CASSQAWRPTDTQYF
TRBV14	TRBJ2-3	CASSQDMGTSLRTDTQYF
TRBV9	TRBJ2-3	CASSIQGASDTQYF
TRBV27	TRBJ1-2	CASSFQGGGYTF
TRBV5-8	TRBJ1-1	CASSSGGTGPGVGAFF
TRBV5-1	TRBJ2-1	CASTEGQGSYNEQFF
TRBV12-3/TRBV12-4	TRBJ1-1	CASSPWEMQNTEAFF
TRBV6-5	TRBJ1-3	CASSYSVRRSGNTIYF
TRBV18	TRBJ2-7	CASSPPTGVEQYF
TRBV2	TRBJ1-2	CASTRQGDYGYTF
TRBV2	TRBJ2-5	CASSGLAGGLETQYF
TRBV12-3/TRBV12-4	TRBJ2-2	CASSFFAGAGELFF
TRBV27	TRBJ1-1	CASSWGQGARAFF
TRBV4-1	TRBJ2-5	CASSQDGTGTQETQYF
TRBV2	TRBJ1-4	CASSEILGGEKLFF
TRBV28	TRBJ2-5	CASSKERRGQETQYF
TRBV5-6	TRBJ1-4	CASSANRGLNEKLFF
TRBV7-3	TRBJ2-1	CASGQGQGGNEQFF
TRBV12-3/TRBV12-4	TRBJ2-3	CASRPGSTDTQYF
TRBV6-2/TRBV6-3	TRBJ1-5	CASSSHMGPGSQPQHF
TRBV2	TRBJ2-7	CASSESTLAGLLLTYEQYF
TRBV30	TRBJ1-5	CAWSSRAGTHQPQHF
TRBV3-1	TRBJ2-3	CASSQFHRGSTDTQYF
TRBV12-5	TRBJ1-2	CASGLAPTGGEYGYTF
TRBV30	TRBJ2-2	CAWSVISAGELFF
TRBV19	TRBJ2-1	CASSQTQGSYEQFF
TRBV2	TRBJ2-3	CARGRGGGATDTQYF
TRBV4-1	TRBJ2-7	CASSRDKTYEQYF
TRBV4-1	TRBJ2-7	CASSQGRGEFSYEQYF
TRBV4-1	TRBJ1-1	CASSQGYGRETEAFF
TRBV5-4	TRBJ1-1	CASSSIHTEAFF